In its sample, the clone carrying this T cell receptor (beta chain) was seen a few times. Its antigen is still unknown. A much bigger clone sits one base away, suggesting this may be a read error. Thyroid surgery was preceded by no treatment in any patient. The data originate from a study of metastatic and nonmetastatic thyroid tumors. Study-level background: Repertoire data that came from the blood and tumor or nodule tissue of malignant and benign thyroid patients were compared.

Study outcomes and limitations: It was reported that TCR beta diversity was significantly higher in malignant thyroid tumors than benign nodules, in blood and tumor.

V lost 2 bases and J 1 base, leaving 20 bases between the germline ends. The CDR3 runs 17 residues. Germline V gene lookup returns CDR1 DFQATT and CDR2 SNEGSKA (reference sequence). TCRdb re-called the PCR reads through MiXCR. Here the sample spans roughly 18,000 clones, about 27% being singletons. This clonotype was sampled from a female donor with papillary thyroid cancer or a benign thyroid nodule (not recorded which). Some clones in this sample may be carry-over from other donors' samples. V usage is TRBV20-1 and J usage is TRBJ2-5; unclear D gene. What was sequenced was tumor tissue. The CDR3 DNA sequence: TGCAGTGCTAGATCTTCAAGGTTAAGTGGATTCCAAGAGACCCAGTACTTC. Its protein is CSARSSRLSGFQETQYF.